This TCR beta chain was recorded in a study of T-cell memory formation after mild COVID-19. For the study at large: The TCR clusters were mostly specific to one donor. Whole-study findings and limits: Contracting CD8+ clones were enriched in EMRA, CD4+ mainly in CM and EM.

About this clonotype itself: What it recognizes is unknown.

MiXCR, run by TCRdb on the 5' RACE reads, gives a single entry per CDR3 protein. The sample has under 150,000 distinct CDR3 sequences; about a fifth are singletons. Germline values: CDR1 MNHEY, CDR2 SVGEGT. Trimming took 6 bases from V and 4 from J, leaving 6 bases between them. This CDR3 has 11 amino acids. The sample consisted of PBMCs or a T cell subset sorted from them (not recorded which). The sequence was obtained from a young man who had mild COVID-19 (a few samples of this study predate the infection). Cell type and time point are not known. V gene TRBV6-2 or TRBV6-3 combines with J gene TRBJ1-2, with D uncertain. CDR3 residues: CASSPGYGYTF. For the CDR3, the DNA is TGTGCCAGCAGCCCCGGCTATGGCTACACCTTC.